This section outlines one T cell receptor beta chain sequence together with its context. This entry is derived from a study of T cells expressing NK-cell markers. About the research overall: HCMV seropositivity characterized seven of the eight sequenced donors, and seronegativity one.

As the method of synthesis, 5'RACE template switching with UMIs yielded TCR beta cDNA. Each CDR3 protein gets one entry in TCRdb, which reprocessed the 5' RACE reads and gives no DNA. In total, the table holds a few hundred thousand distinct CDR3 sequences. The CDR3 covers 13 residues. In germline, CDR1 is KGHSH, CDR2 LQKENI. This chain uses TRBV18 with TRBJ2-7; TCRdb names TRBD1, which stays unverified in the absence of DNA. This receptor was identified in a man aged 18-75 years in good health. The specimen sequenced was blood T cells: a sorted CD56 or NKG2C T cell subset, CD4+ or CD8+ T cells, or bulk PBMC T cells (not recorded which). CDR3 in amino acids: CASSPDRVNEQYF. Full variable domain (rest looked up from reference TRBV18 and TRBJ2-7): NAGVMQNPRHLVRRRGQEARLRCSPMKGHSHVYWYRQLPEEGLKFMVYLQKENIIDESGMPKERFSAEFPKEGPSILRIQQVVRGDSAAYFCASSPDRVNEQYFGPGTRLTVT.